Each of the 13 T cell receptor beta chains below was sequenced from the same sample in a study of T cells in Graves' hyperthyroidism and ophthalmopathy. RNA transcripts served as the template for amplifying TCR beta CDR3 regions. The HTBI primer set drove a first-round RT-PCR of the TCR CDR3. TCRdb re-derived calls from the multiplex PCR reads in MiXCR, one entry per CDR3 protein. The repertoire consists of approximately 270,000 distinct CDR3 sequences, with 13% to 15% occurring once and the leading ten covering 13%. Source material: blood. The receptors stem from a woman aged 40 to 50 with Graves' hyperthyroidism that later progressed to Graves' ophthalmopathy.

This clonotype was recorded at least ten times. The rearrangement uses TRBV29-1 and TRBJ1-1; D is possibly TRBD1 (5 bases). V lost 4 bases and J 5 bases, leaving 14 bases between the germline ends. This CDR3 is built from 13 residues. CDR1 and CDR2 from the germline V gene are SQVTM and ANQGSEA. This CDR3 is CSVVRGSLTEAFF. In DNA, the CDR3 is TGCAGCGTTGTAAGGGGTTCGTTAACTGAAGCTTTCTTT. The whole variable domain, filled in from reference TRBV29-1 and TRBJ1-1, reads SAVISQKPSRDICQRGTSLTIQCQVDSQVTMMFWYRQQPGQSLTLIATANQGSEATYESGFVIDKFPISRPNLTFSTLTVSNMSPEDSSIYLCSVVRGSLTEAFFGQGTRLTVV.

This clonotype was recorded many times. V is TRBV10-2 and J is TRBJ2-2; 14 bases line up with TRBD2. The V gene's germline CDR1 is WSHSY and CDR2 SAAADI. This CDR3 has 17 residues. Germline trimming cut 7 bases from V and 7 bases from J; bases unmatched to any gene: 11. The CDR3 nucleotides read TGCGCCAGCACCTCCGGGACTAGCGGGAGAAGGGTCGGGGAGCTGTTTTTT. Translation: CASTSGTSGRRVGELFF.

The chain is built from TRBV6-1 and TRBJ2-7; 12 nucleotides line up with TRBD2. The CDR3 spans 17 residues. Germline CDR1 is MNHNS and CDR2 is SASEGT. V shed 7 bases, J shed 0 bases, and the junction held 10 bases outside the gene matches. CDR3 protein: CASTHRTSGMSSYEQYF. The DNA for the CDR3 is TGTGCCAGCACCCATAGGACTAGCGGGATGAGCTCCTACGAGCAGTACTTC.

As for this clonotype: The CDR3 does not close with the conserved phenylalanine or tryptophan, likely indicating a read error. The J gene is TRBJ1-5, the V gene TRBV7-8, with 8 bases fitting TRBD1. Germline CDR1 and CDR2: SGHVS and FQNEAQ. V trimming: 5 bases; J trimming: 4 bases; junction bases outside the gene matches: 13. This CDR3 comprises 17 residues. CDR3 amino acids: CASSRPGGTGINQPQHY. CDR3 bases: TGTGCCAGCAGCCGCCCGGGGGGGACAGGAATAAATCAGCCCCAGCATTAT.

A few counts support this clonotype. This chain connects TRBV6-1 to TRBJ2-2; tentative D call: TRBD2 (7 bases). In germline, CDR1 is MNHNS, CDR2 SASEGT. This CDR3 spans 18 amino acids. V dropped 6 bases and J dropped 1 base, with 21 bases sitting between them. The CDR3 nucleotides read TGTGCCAGCAGCCCCTGGGGGAGGGGGAGGAGGAACACCGGGGAGCTGTTTTTT. Its translation is CASSPWGRGRRNTGELFF.

This clonotype was recorded at least ten times. This sequence joins TRBV12-3 or TRBV12-4 and TRBJ1-5; a possible D gene is TRBD1 (6 bases). V was trimmed by 4 bases and J by 4 bases, leaving 17 bases between them. The CDR3 totals 16 residues. The CDR3 sequence: CASSSRTAPGNQPQHF. The DNA of the CDR3 is TGTGCCAGCAGTTCCAGGACAGCCCCGGGGAATCAGCCCCAGCATTTT.

This CDR3 is CASSQDGIRGADYGYTF. Here the CDR3 DNA reads TGCGCCAGCAGCCAAGATGGTATCAGGGGGGCTGACTATGGCTACACCTTC. J is TRBJ1-2 and V is TRBV4-1; 7 bases agree with TRBD1. The J segment lost 3 bases and the V segment lost 0 bases, leaving 10 bases of the junction unmatched. Germline V gene lookup returns CDR1 MGHRA and CDR2 YSYEKL. This CDR3 has 17 residues.

There are a few counts of this clonotype. V usage is TRBV10-3 and J usage is TRBJ1-1; D is undetermined. Germline lookup yields CDR1 ENHRY and CDR2 SYGVKD. The CDR3 spans 14 residues. The V end lost 6 bases, the J end lost 5 bases, and 16 bases lay between the germline ends. CDR3 in DNA: TGTGCCATCAGCCGGGCCCCCGGCGAAACTGAAGCTTTCTTT. Protein sequence: CAISRAPGETEAFF.

This clonotype was counted many times. The gene calls are TRBV28 and TRBJ1-2; D gene ambiguous. The V end lost 6 bases, the J end lost 2 bases, and 10 bases lay between the germline ends. There are 13 residues in the CDR3. Germline values: CDR1 MDHEN, CDR2 SYDVKM. CDR3 DNA sequence: TGTGCCAGCAGGCTACAGTTAAACTATGGCTACACCTTC. Protein sequence: CASRLQLNYGYTF.

In its sample, this clonotype was seen many times. The rearrangement uses TRBV7-9 and TRBJ1-1; 8 bases match TRBD1. This CDR3 is built from 13 residues. Per germline, CDR1 SEHNR and CDR2 FQNEAQ (reference sequence). Trimming took 7 bases from V and 1 from J; bases not matched to a gene: 2. The CDR3 sequence: CASKDRENTEAFF. CDR3 sequence (DNA): TGTGCCAGCAAGGACAGGGAGAACACTGAAGCTTTCTTT. Filled out from reference TRBV7-9 and TRBJ1-1, the complete variable domain reads DTGVSQNPRHKITKRGQNVTFRCDPISEHNRLYWYRQTLGQGPEFLTYFQNEAQLEKSRLLSDRFSAERPKGSFSTLEIQRTEQGDSAMYLCASKDRENTEAFFGQGTRLTVV.

The table lists this clonotype with many counts. The chain combines TRBV27 with TRBJ2-7; D possibly corresponds to TRBD1 (5 bases). V was cut by 0 bases and J by 5 bases, with 11 bases left in between. The CDR3 consists of 14 residues. Germline V gives CDR1 MNHEY, CDR2 SMNVEV (reference sequence). As DNA, the CDR3 is TGTGCCAGCAGTTTATCGATATTAGGGGACGAGCAGTACTTC. Protein sequence: CASSLSILGDEQYF.

At least ten counts were recorded for this clonotype. CDR3 coding DNA: TGTGCCAGCTCACCACTTGCGGGACAGGGAGGCACCGGGGAGCTGTTTTTT. It is translated as CASSPLAGQGGTGELFF. V and J are TRBV18 and TRBJ2-2; 9 bases are shared with TRBD1. Germline CDR1 reads KGHSH; CDR2 reads LQKENI. V trimming: 1 base; J trimming: 4 bases; junction bases outside the gene matches: 7. This CDR3 region has 17 residues.

The table lists this clonotype with many counts. The V gene is TRBV28, the J gene TRBJ2-1; 7 bases line up with TRBD1. CDR3 length: 11 residues. Germline V gives CDR1 MDHEN, CDR2 SYDVKM. V trimming: 9 bases; J trimming: 7 bases; junction bases outside the gene matches: 3. CDR3 in DNA: TGTGCCAGTCTACAGGGGAATGAGCAGTTCTTC. This encodes CASLQGNEQFF.